A selection of T cell receptor beta chains follows, all from one sample in a study of beta chain features in type 1 diabetes. Clones were sequenced by immunoSEQ multiplex PCR, and TCRdb holds only the in-frame ones, with some missing. The data hold about 250,000 clones, with 14% observed a single time. Source material: naive CD4+ T cells from blood. The source is a woman between 35 and 50 years old in good health. Both conserved end residues are part of each CDR3. Fields, in order: clone size, J gene, V gene, D gene, CDR3 DNA, CDR3 protein. A D gene is named only where the DNA matches it firmly. Rows give clone size only sometimes, using once, few, many, or a class for an expanded clone.

size: few; J: TRBJ1-2; V: TRBV5-1; D: -; DNA: TGCGCCAGCGCACCGGCAGGTCCAGGATATGGCTACACCTTC; CDR3: CASAPAGPGYGYTF
size: -; J: TRBJ2-3; V: TRBV4-1; D: TRBD2; DNA: TGCGCCAGCAGCCAAGATCGGGCTAGCGGGGGGCCAGATACGCAGTATTTT; CDR3: CASSQDRASGGPDTQYF
size: -; J: TRBJ1-2; V: TRBV6-5; D: TRBD1; DNA: TGTGCCAGCAGTGACCGTGCGACAGGGGATGGCTACACCTTC; CDR3: CASSDRATGDGYTF
size: -; J: TRBJ2-3; V: TRBV25-1; D: TRBD1; DNA: TGTGCCAGCCCGGACAGGGGGACCACGACAGATACGCAGTATTTT; CDR3: CASPDRGTTTDTQYF
size: -; J: TRBJ1-2; V: TRBV5-4; D: -; DNA: TGTGCCAGCAGCTTGGGGGGGCCATTAAACTATGGCTACACCTTC; CDR3: CASSLGGPLNYGYTF
size: few; J: TRBJ2-3; V: TRBV7-9; D: -; DNA: TGTGCCAGCAGCTTAGAGGCGGGGAGCACAGATACGCAGTATTTT; CDR3: CASSLEAGSTDTQYF
size: -; J: TRBJ2-7; V: TRBV19; D: -; DNA: TGTGCCAGTAGTCGGCCAGGGACACACTACGAGCAGTACTTC; CDR3: CASSRPGTHYEQYF
size: few; J: TRBJ2-5; V: TRBV6-6; D: TRBD1; DNA: TGTGCCAGCAGTACGGACAGGGGCCAAGAGACCCAGTACTTC; CDR3: CASSTDRGQETQYF
size: few; J: TRBJ1-2; V: TRBV7-9; D: -; DNA: TGTGCCAGCAACAATGGGGGGACGGGGGTTGGCTACACCTTC; CDR3: CASNNGGTGVGYTF
size: -; J: TRBJ2-7; V: TRBV29-1; D: TRBD2; DNA: TGCAGCGTTGAGGGAACTAGCGGGGGTCCAAGCTACGAGCAGTACTTC; CDR3: CSVEGTSGGPSYEQYF
size: few; J: TRBJ1-2; V: TRBV19; D: -; DNA: TGTGCCAGTAGTATTTGGCAGGGCGAGGGCTACACCTTC; CDR3: CASSIWQGEGYTF
size: -; J: TRBJ2-7; V: TRBV18; D: -; DNA: TGTGCCAGCTCCCTTGACACTCCCTACGAGCAGTACTTC; CDR3: CASSLDTPYEQYF
size: few; J: TRBJ2-7; V: TRBV7-2; D: TRBD2; DNA: TGTGCCAGCAGCTTACAGCTAGCGGGGGGGGTCGAGCAGTACTTC; CDR3: CASSLQLAGGVEQYF
size: few; J: TRBJ2-7; V: TRBV5-6; D: TRBD2; DNA: TGTGCCAGCAGCTTCTCCGGGACTAGCGGGGGCTTTACCTACGAGCAGTACTTC; CDR3: CASSFSGTSGGFTYEQYF
size: few; J: TRBJ2-5; V: TRBV5-1; D: -; DNA: TGCGCCAGCAGCTTGGGGGCCCGAAACCAAGAGACCCAGTACTTC; CDR3: CASSLGARNQETQYF
size: few; J: TRBJ1-1; V: TRBV4-3; D: -; DNA: TGCGCCAGCAGCCAAGCATTGGCAAACACTGAAGCTTTCTTT; CDR3: CASSQALANTEAFF